This entry is about one TCR beta chain. Authors' methods: For nucleated cells, counts were estimated from reference gene primer amplification. Sequencing used immunoSEQ multiplex PCR; TCRdb keeps in-frame clones, though not all of them. V and J calls and clone size are copied from that table; D and trimming were computed from the DNA. Among 200,000 or so clones listed, around 80% were seen once. The data stem from a study of blood T cell repertoires in COVID-19. In the study overall: Whether acute or convalescent, the COVID-19 samples came from the United States, Italy and Spain. T cells, B-cell-depleted T cells, or PBMCs supplied cDNA or gDNA.

Germline CDR1 and CDR2: SGDLS and YYNGEE. With V trimmed by 0 bases and J by 4 bases, 4 bases remained unmatched. There are 15 residues in the CDR3. This TCR was sampled from a human donor with acute or convalescent COVID-19. The donor label of this sample is uncertain. This chain joins TRBV9 and TRBJ2-5; 9 bases line up with TRBD1. Sequencing was done on a sample of peripheral blood. The CDR3 region is CASSVVGQGSETQYF. The DNA for the CDR3 is TGTGCCAGCAGCGTAGTAGGACAGGGGTCAGAGACCCAGTACTTC.